Listed below are T cell receptor beta chains from one sample, sequenced in a study of blood T cell repertoires in COVID-19. Some clones are missing from TCRdb's copy, which holds only in-frame ones; the method was immunoSEQ multiplex PCR. The sample lists tens of thousands of clones, approximately 86% occurring once. The specimen was peripheral blood. These receptor sequences come from a woman in her seventies with active COVID-19. CDR3s include the opening cysteine and the closing phenylalanine or tryptophan.

j_call v_call cdr3_aa
TRBJ2-2 TRBV7-3 CASSLNIAGDTGELFF
TRBJ2-3 TRBV5-6 CASSPDGAVYTDTQYF
TRBJ2-2 TRBV18 CASSETGGVTGELFF
TRBJ1-2 TRBV25-1 CASSEATGGLYTF
TRBJ2-1 TRBV11-3 CASSSTFAGSSYNEQFF
TRBJ2-7 TRBV28 CASSLGGTGGGEQYF
TRBJ2-3 TRBV13 CASSPGTSTQYF
TRBJ2-7 TRBV28 CASSSQGREQYF
TRBJ1-1 TRBV18 CASAGTLNTEAFF
TRBJ2-1 TRBV20-1 CSASTRAALSYNEQFF
TRBJ1-4 TRBV5-1 CASSLEGTGASNEKLFF
TRBJ2-7 TRBV11-1 CASSLGSGSYEQYF
TRBJ2-5 TRBV9 CASSARGLAGQETQYF
TRBJ2-3 TRBV4-2 CASSQDRLAGPSTDTQYF
TRBJ2-7 TRBV12-3/TRBV12-4 CASSLRVAYEQYF
TRBJ1-2 TRBV19 CASKTSGTGGFGYTF
TRBJ2-1 TRBV10-1 CASSLQGYNEQFF
TRBJ1-1 TRBV5-1 CASSSNGQAMGTEAFF
TRBJ1-2 TRBV11-1 CASSSGTYYGYTF
TRBJ1-1 TRBV6-1 CASSEAAGLAVNTEAFF
TRBJ2-1 TRBV10-1 CASSVPGDNEQFF
TRBJ1-1 TRBV27 CASSLSKYRERNTEAFF
TRBJ2-2 TRBV11-3 CATSAGGPTGELFF
TRBJ2-7 TRBV21-1 CASTTTESRLAGSGEQYF
TRBJ1-5 TRBV5-6 CASSLGTGGWPQHF
TRBJ2-7 TRBV7-2 CASSLKLAVALYF
TRBJ2-3 TRBV7-3 CASSPTGTDTQYF
TRBJ2-3 TRBV10-2 CASRPSGRVGTDTQYF
TRBJ2-5 TRBV27 CASSLISGEPGETQYF
TRBJ2-3 TRBV10-2 CASSDGTSGISTDTQYF
TRBJ1-6 TRBV25-1 CASSLGQYGSPLHF
TRBJ2-7 TRBV19 CASSMGLAGLYEQYF
TRBJ1-5 TRBV28 CASTSAGGSNQPQHF
TRBJ2-3 TRBV5-1 CASSLLASGSSDTQYF
TRBJ2-1 TRBV11-2 CASSSGGNEHNEQFF
TRBJ2-1 TRBV2 CASIPPGLAGTPSYNEQFF
TRBJ2-7 TRBV10-2 CASSIAGGTYEQYF
TRBJ1-2 TRBV28 CASSLSGFNYGYTF
TRBJ2-5 TRBV11-2 CASSGGGKETQYF
TRBJ2-5 TRBV19 CASSILRGQETQYF
TRBJ1-3 TRBV2 CASSKHRGTYDSGNTIYF
TRBJ1-2 TRBV6-5 CASSYSTGGGNGYTF
TRBJ2-3 TRBV28 CASSFPVRGTPTDTQYF
TRBJ2-3 TRBV19 CASSPLAGRPNTDTQYF
TRBJ2-1 TRBV19 CASSRGTSFNEQFF
TRBJ1-6 TRBV28 CASSTGTGFSPLHF
TRBJ1-5 TRBV5-8 CASSLDVGANQPQHF
TRBJ1-1 TRBV19 CASSITPGANTEAFF
TRBJ1-5 TRBV15 CATSSPSRTGNQPQHF
TRBJ2-1 TRBV7-6 CASSLVGRMVNEQFF
TRBJ2-7 TRBV28 CASSFFLEQYF
TRBJ1-2 TRBV27 CASSLSGGNQGYTF
TRBJ2-3 TRBV6-2/TRBV6-3 CASSYSGAADTQYF
TRBJ1-4 TRBV24-1 CATSDTVGLHEKLFF